Listed below are T cell receptor beta chains from one sample, sequenced in a study of T cells in Graves' hyperthyroidism and ophthalmopathy. One entry per CDR3 protein, called by TCRdb with MiXCR from the multiplex PCR reads. Of 460,000 or so distinct CDR3 sequences listed, over 13% were seen once; the top ten hold under 20%. Sequencing was done on a sample of blood. These receptors all stem from a woman aged 18-30 years with Graves' hyperthyroidism. The CDR3 runs from the conserved cysteine through the conserved F or W. Each record gives: V gene, J gene, D gene, clone size, CDR3 protein, CDR3 DNA. A D gene is named only where the DNA matches it firmly. Only part of the rows carry a size: once, few, many, or a class if the clone is expanded.

TRBV7-2	TRBJ2-2	.	few	CASSLVGDTGELFF	TGTGCCAGCAGCTTAGTGGGGGACACCGGGGAGCTGTTTTTT
TRBV4-2	TRBJ2-5	.	.	CASSQLGSGQETQYF	TGTGCCAGCAGCCAACTTGGTAGCGGTCAAGAGACCCAGTACTTC
TRBV11-2	TRBJ2-5	TRBD1	many	CASSYRGEQETQYF	TGTGCCAGCAGCTACAGGGGTGAGCAAGAGACCCAGTACTTC
TRBV6-2/TRBV6-3	TRBJ2-4	.	.	CASREVAKNIQYF	TGTGCCAGCCGCGAGGTAGCCAAAAACATTCAGTACTTC
TRBV14	TRBJ2-3	.	.	CASSQTRASTDTQYF	TGTGCCAGCAGCCAAACCAGGGCAAGCACAGATACGCAGTATTTT
TRBV7-3	TRBJ2-7	TRBD1	many	CASSLTGTGFNEQYF	TGTGCCAGCAGCTTAACGGGGACAGGTTTCAACGAGCAGTACTTC
TRBV12-3/TRBV12-4	TRBJ1-1	TRBD1	.	CASSRRQGRTEAFF	TGTGCCAGCAGTCGACGACAGGGGAGGACTGAAGCTTTCTTT
TRBV30	TRBJ2-3	.	few	CAWSPNAPLDTQYF	TGTGCCTGGAGTCCGAACGCGCCCCTGGATACGCAGTATTTT
TRBV11-3	TRBJ1-1	TRBD1	many	CASSPTGQGAAEAFF	TGTGCCAGCAGCCCAACGGGACAGGGGGCCGCTGAAGCTTTCTTT
TRBV5-1	TRBJ2-1	TRBD2	many	CASSGGLAESNEQFF	TGCGCCAGCAGCGGGGGACTAGCGGAAAGCAATGAGCAGTTCTTC
TRBV7-2	TRBJ2-2	TRBD2	.	CASSLLAARELFF	TGTGCCAGCAGCTTACTAGCGGCTCGGGAGCTGTTTTTT
TRBV13	TRBJ1-6	.	few	CASSQAADSNSPLHF	TGTGCCAGCAGTCAAGCCGCAGATTCGAATTCACCCCTCCACTTT
TRBV2	TRBJ2-7	TRBD2	many	CASSLPRREGRYEQYF	TGTGCCAGCAGCCTCCCCAGGCGGGAGGGCCGATACGAGCAGTACTTC
TRBV7-6	TRBJ1-2	.	many	CASSPSRASGYTF	TGTGCCAGCAGCCCTAGTAGGGCCTCTGGCTACACCTTC
TRBV7-8	TRBJ2-5	TRBD2	many	CASSLESGAGETQYF	TGTGCCAGCAGCTTAGAAAGCGGGGCAGGGGAGACCCAGTACTTC
TRBV7-9	TRBJ1-3	TRBD1	few	CASSPPGQGGSVGNTIYF	TGTGCCAGCAGCCCTCCCGGACAGGGAGGTTCCGTCGGAAACACCATATATTTT
TRBV12-3/TRBV12-4	TRBJ2-1	TRBD2	few	CASPPGTSGRAPYNEQFF	TGTGCCAGCCCCCCCGGGACTAGCGGGAGGGCCCCCTACAATGAGCAGTTCTTC
TRBV7-9	TRBJ2-1	.	.	CASSLKLSSYNEQFF	TGTGCCAGCAGCTTAAAACTCAGCTCCTACAATGAGCAGTTCTTC
TRBV27	TRBJ2-7	.	.	CASSSLAGDEYEQYF	TGTGCCAGCAGTAGTCTAGCAGGAGATGAGTACGAGCAGTACTTC
TRBV19	TRBJ2-3	.	many	CASSIGPKRKLTDTQYF	TGTGCCAGTAGTATAGGTCCCAAGCGAAAGCTAACAGATACGCAGTATTTT
TRBV29-1	TRBJ2-7	.	many	CSVHTPQASYEQYF	TGCAGCGTTCACACCCCGCAAGCCTCCTACGAGCAGTACTTC
TRBV6-1	TRBJ2-2	TRBD2	.	CASSLTSGRAHTGELFF	TGTGCCAGCAGCCTTACTAGCGGGAGAGCTCACACCGGGGAGCTGTTTTTT